This record looks at one TCR beta chain sequence and its context. The target antigen is unknown. V was pared by 6 bases and J by 7 bases, with 16 bases between. The CDR3 covers 14 residues. The V gene's germline CDR1 is SNHLY and CDR2 FYNNEI. Combining a sample-barcoded 5' primer with a J-beta primer mix, a second PCR ran for 7 to 11 cycles. TCRdb reanalysed the 5' RACE reads using MiXCR and keeps one entry per CDR3 protein. The table lists about 800,000 distinct CDR3 sequences, 46% of them singletons. These data belong to a study of blood T cells in healthy people across ages. Regarding the study as a whole: With naive T cell percentage, TCR beta diversity showed a strong correlation.

Donor samples were obtained from healthy Caucasian individuals from Russia, aged about 6 to 90. Sequenced input: blood. This TCR came from a man older than 75 in good health. This chain connects TRBV2 to TRBJ1-5, with D possibly TRBD1 on 5 matching bases. CDR3 in DNA: TGTGCCAGCAGAGGAGGACACACCGGGCAGCCCCAGCATTTT. Its translation: CASRGGHTGQPQHF.